A single sample is the source of the 7 T cell receptor beta chains below, sequenced in a study of blood T cell repertoires in COVID-19. Profiled with immunoSEQ multiplex PCR; TCRdb holds only in-frame clones, not every one. This sample has about 380,000 clones, with roughly nine tenths found just once. Sequencing was carried out using PBMCs or T cells enriched from blood (not recorded which). These receptors were obtained from a woman aged 25-40 years who had recovered from COVID-19.

The J gene is TRBJ2-7, the V gene TRBV19; 7 bases align to TRBD1. CDR3 size: 15 residues. Trimming took 5 bases from V and 0 from J; bases not matched to a gene: 7. Germline loops: CDR1 LNHDA, CDR2 SQIVND (reference sequence). The CDR3 is CASSLTRDSSYEQYF. Here the CDR3 DNA reads TGTGCCAGTAGTCTGACACGGGACAGCTCCTACGAGCAGTACTTC.

The chain employs TRBV30 and TRBJ1-6; TRBD1 agrees at 10 bases. CDR3 length: 14 residues. The V gene's germline CDR1 is GTSNPN and CDR2 SVGIG (reference sequence). V shed 2 bases, J shed 6 bases, and the junction held 1 base outside the gene matches. DNA for the CDR3: TGTGCCTGGAGTCGGACAGGGGGTAATTCACCCCTCCACTTT. Translated, it gives CAWSRTGGNSPLHF.

This chain connects TRBV15 to TRBJ1-1, with D maybe TRBD1 (5 bases). This CDR3 has 15 residues. Germline CDR1 and CDR2: LNHNV and YYDKDF (reference sequence). V lost 3 bases, J lost 5 bases, and 16 bases lay in between. In DNA form, the CDR3 reads TGTGCCACCAGCAGGGGGGGAGGGGCGCGGACTGAAGCTTTCTTT. This encodes CATSRGGGARTEAFF. Full variable domain (missing parts from reference TRBV15 and TRBJ1-1): DAMVIQNPRYQVTQFGKPVTLSCSQTLNHNVMYWYQQKSSQAPKLLFHYYDKDFNNEADTPDNFQSRRPNTSFCFLDIRSPGLGDTAMYLCATSRGGGARTEAFFGQGTRLTVV.

The V gene is TRBV6-4, the J gene TRBJ1-5; no clear D gene. The germline gives CDR1 MRHNA, CDR2 SNTAGT. The V end was cut by 6 bases, the J end by 0 bases, with 12 bases between. This CDR3 spans 15 amino acids. CDR3 sequence: CASRRRQLSNQPQHF. The CDR3 DNA follows: TGTGCCAGCAGGAGGCGGCAACTTAGCAATCAGCCCCAGCATTTT.

The rearrangement joins TRBV3-1 (or the pseudogene TRBV3-2) to TRBJ1-6; D perhaps matches TRBD1 (6 bases). The CDR3 runs to 14 residues. V lost 8 bases and J 5 bases, leaving 13 bases between the germline ends. CDR1 is LGHDT, CDR2 YNNKEL, per germline (reference sequence). The CDR3 reads CASGQRADNSPLHF. CDR3 bases: TGTGCCAGCGGACAGAGGGCTGATAATTCACCCCTCCACTTT.

The rearrangement joins TRBV7-3 to TRBJ2-5; 9 nucleotides agree with TRBD2. The germline CDR1 and CDR2 sequences are SGHTA and FQGTGA. Losses at the gene ends were 5 bases for V and 5 bases for J; bases not matched to a gene: 9. The CDR3 totals 15 residues. This CDR3 is CASSRASGAGETQYF. In DNA form, the CDR3 reads TGTGCCAGCAGCCGCGCTAGCGGGGCCGGGGAGACCCAGTACTTC.

The V and J genes are TRBV7-8 and TRBJ1-1; 8 bases fit TRBD1. Germline assignment: CDR1 SGHVS and CDR2 FQNEAQ. After removal of 7 bases from V and 9 bases from J, the junction contained 19 bases not matched to a gene. The CDR3 has 16 amino acids. The CDR3: CASNFPGQGRLSKAFF. The CDR3, as DNA: TGTGCCAGCAACTTCCCAGGACAGGGTAGATTGTCGAAAGCTTTCTTT.